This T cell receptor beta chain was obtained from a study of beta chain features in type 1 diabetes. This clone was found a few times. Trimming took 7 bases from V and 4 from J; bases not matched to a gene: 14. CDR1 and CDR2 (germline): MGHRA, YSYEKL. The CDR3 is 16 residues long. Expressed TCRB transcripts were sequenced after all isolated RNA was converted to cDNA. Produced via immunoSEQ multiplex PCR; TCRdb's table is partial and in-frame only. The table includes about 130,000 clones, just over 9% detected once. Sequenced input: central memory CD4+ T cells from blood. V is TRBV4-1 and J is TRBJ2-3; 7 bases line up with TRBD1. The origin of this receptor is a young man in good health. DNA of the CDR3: TGCGCCAGCACCACACAACAGGGGATCCCCGCAGATACGCAGTATTTT. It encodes CASTTQQGIPADTQYF.